Following are 11 T cell receptor beta chains from one sample sequenced in a study of CXCR3-negative and CXCR3-positive naive CD8 T cells. Via 5' RACE with UMI labels, TRB cDNA libraries were prepared. TCRdb reprocessed the 5' RACE reads and reports one entry per CDR3 protein, with no DNA. The sample data list under 75,000 distinct CDR3 sequences. No antigen has been assigned to these receptors. Findings and limits, study-wide: More hydrophobic TRB CDR3s were found in CXCR3-positive naive cells than in CXCR3-negative naive cells.

The specimen was naive CXCR3+ CD8+ T cells from blood. Specified subset: CD45RO-CCR7+CD27+CD95- naive CD8+ T cells expressing CXCR3 (TNR3+). The receptor source for this set is a human donor in good health. Some clones in this sample may be carry-over from other donors' samples.

The chain recombines TRBV29-1 with TRBJ2-1. Germline V gene sequence: CDR1 SQVTM, CDR2 ANQGSEA. The CDR3 runs to 11 residues. Here the CDR3 reads CSIPVLGEQFF.

The chain joins TRBV7-9 to TRBJ1-1; the D call of TRBD1 rests on TCRdb alone, since no DNA is present to check it. Germline loops: CDR1 SEHNR, CDR2 FQNEAQ (reference sequence). This CDR3 contains 16 residues. The CDR3 spells CASSPVPDAKNTEAFF.

This chain uses TRBV29-1 with TRBJ2-2; the TCRdb D gene call, TRBD2, has no DNA to confirm it. This CDR3 spans 15 amino acids. Germline loops: CDR1 SQVTM, CDR2 ANQGSEA. CDR3 sequence: CSPLWGAPNTGELFF.

The CDR3 sequence is CSARTGGNTEAFF. The V gene is TRBV20-1, the J gene TRBJ1-1; TCRdb designates TRBD1, a call that cannot be tested without DNA. This CDR3 region has 13 residues. The V gene's germline CDR1 is DFQATT and CDR2 SNEGSKA (reference sequence).

V is TRBV13 and J is TRBJ2-7. Germline CDR1 PRHDT, CDR2 FYEKMQ (reference sequence). This CDR3 has 13 amino acids. This CDR3 is CASSLTASYEQYF. The full variable domain, its missing parts supplied by reference TRBV13 and TRBJ2-7, is AAGVIQSPRHLIKEKRETATLKCYPIPRHDTVYWYQQGPGQDPQFLISFYEKMQSDKGSIPDRFSAQQFSDYHSELNMSSLELGDSALYFCASSLTASYEQYFGPGTRLTVT.

V usage is TRBV23-1 and J usage is TRBJ1-3; TCRdb gives TRBD1 as the D gene, but with no DNA this cannot be confirmed. Being an ORF, TRBV23-1 has a function that is uncertain. There are 14 residues in the CDR3. The CDR3 loop is CAQQDRPSGNTIYF.

The chain employs TRBV7-6 and TRBJ2-2; TCRdb outputs TRBD1, but without DNA this stays unchecked. The CDR3 totals 16 residues. Germline CDR1 is SGHVS and CDR2 is FNYEAQ. CDR3 in amino acids: CASSSRDPSAAGELFF.

The V and J genes are TRBV28 and TRBJ2-5; TCRdb lists TRBD1, though no DNA is available to test this call. The length of the CDR3 is 13 residues. Germline V lookup: CDR1 MDHEN, CDR2 SYDVKM. The CDR3 loop reads CASSLFVRGAQYF.

This chain connects TRBV7-6 to TRBJ1-1; TCRdb's D call of TRBD1 is untestable without DNA. Per germline, CDR1 SGHVS and CDR2 FNYEAQ. The CDR3 loop spans 13 amino acids. This chain's CDR3 is CASRLPGATEAFF.

The chain recombines TRBV4-3 with TRBJ2-3; TCRdb calls TRBD2, which cannot be checked without DNA. The CDR3 runs to 16 residues. In germline, CDR1 is LGHNA, CDR2 YSLEER. The CDR3 sequence is CASSHGTEVPSDTQYF.

The chain uses TRBV24-1 and TRBJ2-5; TCRdb's assignment of TRBD1 cannot be checked, as there is no DNA. Germline V gives CDR1 KGHDR, CDR2 SFDVKD. The CDR3 totals 13 residues. The CDR3 is CATRGTGEETQYF.